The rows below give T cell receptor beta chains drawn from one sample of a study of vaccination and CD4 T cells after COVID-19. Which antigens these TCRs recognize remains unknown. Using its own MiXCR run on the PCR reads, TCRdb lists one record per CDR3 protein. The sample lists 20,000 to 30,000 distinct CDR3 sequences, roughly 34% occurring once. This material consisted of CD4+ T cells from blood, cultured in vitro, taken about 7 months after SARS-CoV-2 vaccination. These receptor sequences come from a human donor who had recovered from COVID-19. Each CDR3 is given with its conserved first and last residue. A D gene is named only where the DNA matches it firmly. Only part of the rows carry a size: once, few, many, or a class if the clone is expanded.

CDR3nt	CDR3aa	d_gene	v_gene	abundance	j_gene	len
TGTGCCAGCAGCTTAGGACCGCAGTACCAAGAGACCCAGTACTTC	CASSLGPQYQETQYF	.	TRBV7-6	few	TRBJ2-5	15
TGTGCCAGCAGCCAAGATCTAGCCGGAGCGGGTACGCAGTATTTT	CASSQDLAGAGTQYF	.	TRBV4-2	few	TRBJ2-3	15
TGCAGTGCTAGAGAGAGTTTCGGGCAGGAGACCCAGTACTTC	CSARESFGQETQYF	.	TRBV20-1	few	TRBJ2-5	14
TGTGCCTGGAGTGCCAGGGGTCGTCAGCCCCAGCATTTT	CAWSARGRQPQHF	.	TRBV30	.	TRBJ1-5	13
TGCAGTGCTAGAGGACCCAACACCGGGGAGCTGTTTTTT	CSARGPNTGELFF	.	TRBV20-1	few	TRBJ2-2	13
TGTGCCAGTGGGGGACGCAAATTCTCCTTCCAAGAGACCCAGTACTTC	CASGGRKFSFQETQYF	.	TRBV6-2/TRBV6-3	.	TRBJ2-5	16
TGCGCCAGCAGCCTTACTAGCGGGGGGCAAGAGACCCAGTACTTC	CASSLTSGGQETQYF	TRBD2	TRBV5-1	.	TRBJ2-5	15
TGCGCCAGCAGTCTTATCTTTGGGACGCCCGCAACCTATGGCTACACCTTC	CASSLIFGTPATYGYTF	.	TRBV4-1	.	TRBJ1-2	17
TGTGCCAGTAGTATAGGGCATTCTTACCCCAGGAATCAGCCCCAGCATTTT	CASSIGHSYPRNQPQHF	.	TRBV19	.	TRBJ1-5	17
TGTGCCAGCAGTTTATCGGGACAGGGACTCTACGAGCAGTACTTC	CASSLSGQGLYEQYF	TRBD1	TRBV28	.	TRBJ2-7	15
TGTGCCAGCCGGACAGTTACGGCGGATGGCTACACCTTC	CASRTVTADGYTF	.	TRBV28	few	TRBJ1-2	13
TGTGCCAGCCAGGGTCTCTACGAGCAGTACTTC	CASQGLYEQYF	.	TRBV5-8	medium-sized	TRBJ2-7	11
TGCGCCAGCAGGGATACCGGGGGCGGCTATGGCTACACCTTC	CASRDTGGGYGYTF	.	TRBV5-1	.	TRBJ1-2	14
TGTGCCAGCAGTTTAGCCACAGACCATCAGCCCCAGCATTTT	CASSLATDHQPQHF	.	TRBV12-3/TRBV12-4	.	TRBJ1-5	14
TGTGCCAGCAGCCGACTAGGGGGGGTGAATGAGCAGTTCTTC	CASSRLGGVNEQFF	.	TRBV6-1	.	TRBJ2-1	14
TGTGCCAGCGGGGACAGGGTAAACGAGCAGTACTTC	CASGDRVNEQYF	TRBD1	TRBV18	.	TRBJ2-7	12
TGCACCAGCAGCCAGCAAGACAGGGTTGAGGGCTACTATGGCTACACCTTC	CTSSQQDRVEGYYGYTF	.	TRBV1	.	TRBJ1-2	17
TGCGCCAGCAGCGAGGGACTAGCGGCCCCGGGGACCCAGTACTTC	CASSEGLAAPGTQYF	TRBD2	TRBV5-1	.	TRBJ2-5	15
TGTGCCAGCAGTTACACCGGTCCGTCAGGTTCACCCCTCCACTTT	CASSYTGPSGSPLHF	.	TRBV6-2/TRBV6-3	few	TRBJ1-6	15
TGTGCCATCAGTGAGTCGATCCCCCCCGTGTCAGATACGCAGTATTTT	CAISESIPPVSDTQYF	.	TRBV10-3	.	TRBJ2-3	16
TGTGCCAGCATGAAGCAGCCGAACACCGGGGAGCTGTTTTTT	CASMKQPNTGELFF	.	TRBV6-1	few	TRBJ2-2	14
TGTGCCAGCAGGCCCACTAGCGGGAGGGCGAACACCGGGGAGCTGTTTTTT	CASRPTSGRANTGELFF	TRBD2	TRBV28	.	TRBJ2-2	17
TGTGCCAGTACTCACACCGGGGGCCAGGGCGGCTCCGAGCAGTACTTC	CASTHTGGQGGSEQYF	.	TRBV19	.	TRBJ2-7	16
TGCAGTGCTAGGGCTAGCGGGAGGGCGTACCAAGAGACCCAGTACTTC	CSARASGRAYQETQYF	TRBD2	TRBV20-1	medium-sized	TRBJ2-5	16
TGTGCCAGCAGTTTTGCCCGGGACACTCAGACCCAGTACTTC	CASSFARDTQTQYF	.	TRBV6-5	.	TRBJ2-5	14
TGTGCCAGTAGTAATTCGGCGGGATATTCACCCCTCCACTTT	CASSNSAGYSPLHF	.	TRBV19	.	TRBJ1-6	14
TGTGCCAGCAGCCCCACCTCGGGACTCTCGAGCTCCTACAATGAGCAGTTCTTC	CASSPTSGLSSSYNEQFF	.	TRBV7-2	.	TRBJ2-1	18
TGCAGTGCTAGAAGAGGGACTAGCGGGACAGATACGCAGTATTTT	CSARRGTSGTDTQYF	TRBD2	TRBV20-1	.	TRBJ2-3	15
TGCAGCGTTGAAGGGCTAGCGGGAGCCTCCTCCTACAATGAGCAGTTCTTC	CSVEGLAGASSYNEQFF	TRBD2	TRBV29-1	.	TRBJ2-1	17